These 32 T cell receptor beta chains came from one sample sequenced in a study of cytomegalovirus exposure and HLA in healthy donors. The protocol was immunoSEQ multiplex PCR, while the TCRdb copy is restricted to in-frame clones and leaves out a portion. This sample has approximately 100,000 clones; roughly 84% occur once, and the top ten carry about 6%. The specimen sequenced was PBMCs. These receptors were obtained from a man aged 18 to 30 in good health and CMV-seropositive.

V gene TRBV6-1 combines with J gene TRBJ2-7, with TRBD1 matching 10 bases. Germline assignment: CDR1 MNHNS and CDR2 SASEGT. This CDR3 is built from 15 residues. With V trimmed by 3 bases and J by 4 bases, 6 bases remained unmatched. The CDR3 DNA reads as TGTGCCAGCAGTGACCCGGGACAGGGGAGATACGAGCAGTACTTC. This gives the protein CASSDPGQGRYEQYF.

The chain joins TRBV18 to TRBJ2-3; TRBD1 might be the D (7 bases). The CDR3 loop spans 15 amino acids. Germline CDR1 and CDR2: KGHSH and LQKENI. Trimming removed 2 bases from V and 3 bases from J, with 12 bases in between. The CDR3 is CASSPVTGRTDTQYF. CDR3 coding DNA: TGTGCCAGCTCACCAGTGACAGGGAGGACAGATACGCAGTATTTT.

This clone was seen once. CDR3 amino acids: CASSPDINYGYTF. The CDR3 region has the DNA TGTGCCAGCAGCCCAGACATAAACTATGGCTACACCTTC. J is TRBJ1-2 and V is TRBV7-8; D not resolved. The CDR3 runs to 13 residues. With 5 bases removed from V and 2 bases from J, the gap between germline ends came to 9 bases. Per the germline V gene, CDR1 is SGHVS and CDR2 is FQNEAQ.

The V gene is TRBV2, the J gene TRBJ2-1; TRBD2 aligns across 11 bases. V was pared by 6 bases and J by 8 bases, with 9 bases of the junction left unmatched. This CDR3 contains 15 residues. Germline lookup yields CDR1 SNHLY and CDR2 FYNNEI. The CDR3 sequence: CASSLAGGPGDEQFF. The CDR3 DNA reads TGTGCCAGCAGCTTAGCGGGAGGGCCGGGGGATGAGCAGTTCTTC.

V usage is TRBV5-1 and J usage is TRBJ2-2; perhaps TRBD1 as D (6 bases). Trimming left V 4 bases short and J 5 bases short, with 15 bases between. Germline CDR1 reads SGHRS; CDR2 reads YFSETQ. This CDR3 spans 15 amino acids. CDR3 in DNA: TGCGCCAGCAGCCGTGCCCGGCAGGGGACCGGGGAGCTGTTTTTT. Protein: CASSRARQGTGELFF.

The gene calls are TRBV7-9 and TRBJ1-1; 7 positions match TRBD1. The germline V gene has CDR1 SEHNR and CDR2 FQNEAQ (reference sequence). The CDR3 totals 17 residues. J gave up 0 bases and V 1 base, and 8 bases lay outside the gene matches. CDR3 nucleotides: TGTGCCAGCAGCTTAGGAGGGGGCAATCGAATGAACACTGAAGCTTTCTTT. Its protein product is CASSLGGGNRMNTEAFF. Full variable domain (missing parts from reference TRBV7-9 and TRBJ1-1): DTGVSQNPRHKITKRGQNVTFRCDPISEHNRLYWYRQTLGQGPEFLTYFQNEAQLEKSRLLSDRFSAERPKGSFSTLEIQRTEQGDSAMYLCASSLGGGNRMNTEAFFGQGTRLTVV.

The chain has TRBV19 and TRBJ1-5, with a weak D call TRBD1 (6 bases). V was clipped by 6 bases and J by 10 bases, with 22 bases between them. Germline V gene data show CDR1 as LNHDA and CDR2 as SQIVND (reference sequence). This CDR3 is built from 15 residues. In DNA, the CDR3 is TGTGCCAGTAGCACAGGGACAAGGGCCGTCGGCCCCCAGCATTTT. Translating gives CASSTGTRAVGPQHF.

The CDR3 sequence is CASSLGGVQETQYF. CDR3 coding DNA: TGTGCCAGCAGCTTAGGGGGGGTCCAAGAGACCCAGTACTTC. The V gene is TRBV7-7, the J gene TRBJ2-5; possible D gene TRBD2, 6 bases. CDR3 size: 14 residues. Germline assignment: CDR1 SSHAT and CDR2 FNYEAQ (reference sequence). Trimming took off 1 base at V and 1 base at J, with 7 bases between the two ends.

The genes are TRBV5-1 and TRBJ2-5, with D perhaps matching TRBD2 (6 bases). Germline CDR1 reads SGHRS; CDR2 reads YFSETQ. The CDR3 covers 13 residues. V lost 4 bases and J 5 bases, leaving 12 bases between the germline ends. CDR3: CASSGGTGETQYF. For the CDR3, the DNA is TGCGCCAGCAGCGGCGGGACTGGCGAGACCCAGTACTTC.

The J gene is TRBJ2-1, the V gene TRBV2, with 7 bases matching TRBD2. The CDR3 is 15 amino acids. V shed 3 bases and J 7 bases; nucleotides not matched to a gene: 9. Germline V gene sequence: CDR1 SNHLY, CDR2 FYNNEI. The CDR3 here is CASSDQLARGNEQFF. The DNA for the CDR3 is TGTGCCAGCAGTGACCAACTAGCGAGAGGGAATGAGCAGTTCTTC.

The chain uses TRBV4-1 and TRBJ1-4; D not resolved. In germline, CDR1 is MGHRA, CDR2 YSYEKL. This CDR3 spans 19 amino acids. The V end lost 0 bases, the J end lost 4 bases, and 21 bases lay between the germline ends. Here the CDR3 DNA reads TGCGCCAGCAGCCAAGATCTTATGACCCGAGCGGGAGTTAATGAAAAACTGTTTTTT. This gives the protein CASSQDLMTRAGVNEKLFF.

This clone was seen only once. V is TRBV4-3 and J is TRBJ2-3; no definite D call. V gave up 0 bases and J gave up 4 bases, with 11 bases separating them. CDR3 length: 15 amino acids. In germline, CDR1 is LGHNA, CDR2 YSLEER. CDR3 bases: TGCGCCAGCAGCCAAGATGGAGATTCCGCAGATACGCAGTATTTT. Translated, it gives CASSQDGDSADTQYF.

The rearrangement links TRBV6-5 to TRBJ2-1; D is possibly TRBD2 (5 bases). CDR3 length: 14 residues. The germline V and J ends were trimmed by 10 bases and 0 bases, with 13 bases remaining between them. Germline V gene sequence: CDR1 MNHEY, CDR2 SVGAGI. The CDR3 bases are TGTGCCACCACGCGGAGGCTCTCCTACAATGAGCAGTTCTTC. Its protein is CATTRRLSYNEQFF.

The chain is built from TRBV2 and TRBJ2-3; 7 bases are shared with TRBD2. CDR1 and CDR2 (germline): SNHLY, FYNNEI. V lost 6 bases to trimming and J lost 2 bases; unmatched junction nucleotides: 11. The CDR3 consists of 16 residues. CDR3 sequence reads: CASSLNPAGVTDTQYF. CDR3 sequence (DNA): TGTGCCAGCAGCCTCAACCCTGCGGGGGTCACAGATACGCAGTATTTT. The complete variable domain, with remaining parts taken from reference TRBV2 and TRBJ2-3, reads EPEVTQTPSHQVTQMGQEVILRCVPISNHLYFYWYRQILGQKVEFLVSFYNNEISEKSEIFDDQFSVERPDGSNFTLKIRSTKLEDSAMYFCASSLNPAGVTDTQYFGPGTRLTVL.

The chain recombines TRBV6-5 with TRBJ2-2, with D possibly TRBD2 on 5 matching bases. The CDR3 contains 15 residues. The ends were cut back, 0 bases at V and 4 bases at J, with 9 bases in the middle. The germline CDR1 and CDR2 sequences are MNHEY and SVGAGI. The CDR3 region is CASSYSLSGTGELFF. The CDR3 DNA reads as TGTGCCAGCAGTTACTCTTTGAGCGGCACCGGGGAGCTGTTTTTT.

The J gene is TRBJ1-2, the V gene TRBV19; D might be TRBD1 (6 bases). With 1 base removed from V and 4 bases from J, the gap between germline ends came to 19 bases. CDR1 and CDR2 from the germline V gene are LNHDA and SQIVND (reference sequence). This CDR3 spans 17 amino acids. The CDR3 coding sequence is TGTGCCAGTAGTATAGCTGGTGGGGCGGACAGCGGCTATGGCTACACCTTC. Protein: CASSIAGGADSGYGYTF.

The CDR3 here is CASSLELAGVETQYF. CDR3 nucleotide sequence: TGTGCCAGCAGCTTGGAGCTAGCGGGAGTGGAGACCCAGTACTTC. The rearrangement uses TRBV5-4 and TRBJ2-5, with 10 bases matching TRBD2. CDR3 length equals 15 residues. J gave up 5 bases and V 0 bases, and 4 bases lay outside the gene matches. Germline values: CDR1 SGHNT, CDR2 YYREEE (reference sequence).

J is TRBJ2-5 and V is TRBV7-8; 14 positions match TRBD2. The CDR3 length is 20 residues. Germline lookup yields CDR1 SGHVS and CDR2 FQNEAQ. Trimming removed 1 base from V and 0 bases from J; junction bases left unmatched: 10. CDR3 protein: CASSLVGGLAGATYQETQYF. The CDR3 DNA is TGTGCCAGCAGCTTAGTGGGGGGACTAGCGGGGGCCACGTACCAAGAGACCCAGTACTTC.

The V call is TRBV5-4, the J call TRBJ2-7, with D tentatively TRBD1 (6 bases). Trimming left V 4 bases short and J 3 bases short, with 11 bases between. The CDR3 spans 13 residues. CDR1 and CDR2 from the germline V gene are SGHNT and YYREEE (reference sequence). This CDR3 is CASSRDINYEQYF. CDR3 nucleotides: TGTGCCAGCAGCCGGGACATAAACTACGAGCAGTACTTC.

The chain's CDR3 is CASSSGLAGVIHEQYF. CDR3 sequence (DNA): TGTGCCAGCTCATCGGGACTAGCGGGAGTTATCCACGAGCAGTACTTC. This chain uses TRBV18 with TRBJ2-7; 14 positions agree with TRBD2. Germline loops: CDR1 KGHSH, CDR2 LQKENI. The V and J ends lost 5 bases and 5 bases, in that order; junction bases with no gene match: 8. This CDR3 is 16 amino acids long.

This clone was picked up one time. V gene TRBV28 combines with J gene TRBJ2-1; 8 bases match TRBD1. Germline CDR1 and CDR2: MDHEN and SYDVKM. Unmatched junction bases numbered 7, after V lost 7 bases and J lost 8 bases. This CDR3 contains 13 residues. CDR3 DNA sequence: TGTGCCAGCAAGGGACAGGCCGTCGATGAGCAGTTCTTC. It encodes CASKGQAVDEQFF.

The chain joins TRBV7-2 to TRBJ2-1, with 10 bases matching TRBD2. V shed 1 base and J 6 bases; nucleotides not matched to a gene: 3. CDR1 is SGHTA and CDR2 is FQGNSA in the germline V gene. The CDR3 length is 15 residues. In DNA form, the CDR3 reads TGTGCCAGCAGCTTAGGGTCTAGCGGGAGCAATGAGCAGTTCTTC. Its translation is CASSLGSSGSNEQFF.

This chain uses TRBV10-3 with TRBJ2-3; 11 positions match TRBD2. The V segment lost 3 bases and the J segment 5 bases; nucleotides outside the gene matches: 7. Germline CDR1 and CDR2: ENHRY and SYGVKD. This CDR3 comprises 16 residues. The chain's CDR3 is CAISDRSGGGEDTQYF. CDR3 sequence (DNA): TGTGCCATCAGTGACCGTAGCGGGGGGGGAGAAGATACGCAGTATTTT.

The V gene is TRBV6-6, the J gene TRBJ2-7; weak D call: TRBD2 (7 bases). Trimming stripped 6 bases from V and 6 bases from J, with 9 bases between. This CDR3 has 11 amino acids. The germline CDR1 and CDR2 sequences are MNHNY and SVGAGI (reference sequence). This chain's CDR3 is CASRGGGEQYF. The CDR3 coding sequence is TGTGCCAGCAGAGGGGGGGGCGAGCAGTACTTC.

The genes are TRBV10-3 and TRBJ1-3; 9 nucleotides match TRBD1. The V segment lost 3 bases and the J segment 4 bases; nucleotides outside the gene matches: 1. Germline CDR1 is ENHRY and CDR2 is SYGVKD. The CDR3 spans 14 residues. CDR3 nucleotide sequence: TGTGCCATCAGTGAAGACAGGGGGGGAAACACCATATATTTT. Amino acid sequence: CAISEDRGGNTIYF.

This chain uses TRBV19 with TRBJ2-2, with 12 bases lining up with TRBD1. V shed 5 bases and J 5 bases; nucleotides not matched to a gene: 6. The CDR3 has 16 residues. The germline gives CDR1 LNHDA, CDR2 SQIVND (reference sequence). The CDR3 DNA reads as TGTGCCAGTAGTGACCGGGACAGGGGGCGTACCGGGGAGCTGTTTTTT. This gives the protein CASSDRDRGRTGELFF.

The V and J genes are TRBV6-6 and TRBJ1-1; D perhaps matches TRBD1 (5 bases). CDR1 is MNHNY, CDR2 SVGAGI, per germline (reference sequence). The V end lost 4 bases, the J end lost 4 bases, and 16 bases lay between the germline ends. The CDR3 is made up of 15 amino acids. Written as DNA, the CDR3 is TGTGCCAGCAGTTCATCTGGGGGGAAAAGCACTGAAGCTTTCTTT. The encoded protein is CASSSSGGKSTEAFF.

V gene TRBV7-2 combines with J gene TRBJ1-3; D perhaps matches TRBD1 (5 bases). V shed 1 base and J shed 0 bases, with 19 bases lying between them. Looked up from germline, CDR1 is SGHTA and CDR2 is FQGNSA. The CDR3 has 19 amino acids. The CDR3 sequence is CASSLVSVRTGDSGNTIYF. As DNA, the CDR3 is TGTGCCAGCAGCTTAGTCTCTGTCCGTACAGGAGACTCTGGAAACACCATATATTTT.

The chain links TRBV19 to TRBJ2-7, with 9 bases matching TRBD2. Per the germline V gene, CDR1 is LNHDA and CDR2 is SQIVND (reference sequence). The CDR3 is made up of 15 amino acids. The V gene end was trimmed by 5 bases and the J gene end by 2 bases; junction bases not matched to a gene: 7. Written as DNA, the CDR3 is TGTGCCAGTAGTTTTCGGACTAGCGTAACCTACGAGCAGTACTTC. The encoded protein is CASSFRTSVTYEQYF.

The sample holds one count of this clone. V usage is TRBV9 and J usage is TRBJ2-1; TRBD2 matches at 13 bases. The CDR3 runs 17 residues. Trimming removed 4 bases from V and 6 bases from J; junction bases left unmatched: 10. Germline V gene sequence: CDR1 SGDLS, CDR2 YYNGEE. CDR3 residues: CASSREPGLAGRNEQFF. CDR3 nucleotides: TGTGCCAGCAGCCGAGAACCGGGACTAGCGGGACGCAATGAGCAGTTCTTC. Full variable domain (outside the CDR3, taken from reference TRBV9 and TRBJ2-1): DSGVTQTPKHLITATGQRVTLRCSPRSGDLSVYWYQQSLDQGLQFLIQYYNGEERAKGNILERFSAQQFPDLHSELNLSSLELGDSALYFCASSREPGLAGRNEQFFGPGTRLTVL.

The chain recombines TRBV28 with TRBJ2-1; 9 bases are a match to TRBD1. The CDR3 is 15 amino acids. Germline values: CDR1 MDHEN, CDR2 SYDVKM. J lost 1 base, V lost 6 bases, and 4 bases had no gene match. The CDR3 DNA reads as TGTGCCAGCAGCCGTGACAGGGGGTCCTACAATGAGCAGTTCTTC. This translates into CASSRDRGSYNEQFF.

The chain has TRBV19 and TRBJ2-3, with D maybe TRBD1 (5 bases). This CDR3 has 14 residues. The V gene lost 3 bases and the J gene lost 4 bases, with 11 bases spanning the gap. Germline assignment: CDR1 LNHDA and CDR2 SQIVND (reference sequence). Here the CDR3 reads CASSIGRAPDTQYF. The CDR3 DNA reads TGTGCCAGTAGTATTGGCAGGGCCCCAGATACGCAGTATTTT. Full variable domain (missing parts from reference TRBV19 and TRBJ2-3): DGGITQSPKYLFRKEGQNVTLSCEQNLNHDAMYWYRQDPGQGLRLIYYSQIVNDFQKGDIAEGYSVSREKKESFPLTVTSAQKNPTAFYLCASSIGRAPDTQYFGPGTRLTVL.